This TCR beta chain derives from a study of beta chain features in type 1 diabetes. CDR3 length equals 15 residues. Trimming cost V 2 bases and J 4 bases; bases outside gene matches: 6. Germline CDR1 and CDR2: SGHRS and YFSETQ. Sequenced material consisted of expressed TCRB transcripts (all of the isolated RNA was reverse transcribed). Profiled with immunoSEQ multiplex PCR; TCRdb holds only in-frame clones, not every one. The sample lists about 350,000 clones, around a fifth occurring once. The receptor's source is a woman in her late teens or twenties in good health. This chain joins TRBV5-1 and TRBJ2-1; 7 nucleotides line up with TRBD2. Material: naive CD4+ T cells from blood. The CDR3 DNA follows: TGCGCCAGCAGCTTTAGCGGGCCTACATACAATGAGCAGTTCTTC. This codes for CASSFSGPTYNEQFF.